The present TCR beta chain was sequenced within a study of control samples from healthy donors and cancer patients. The repertoire was sequenced with immunoSEQ multiplex PCR; TCRdb's copy has only in-frame clones and lacks some. This sample has approximately 120,000 clones, with approximately 90% found just once. The germline V and J ends were trimmed by 5 bases and 4 bases, with 16 bases remaining between them. The CDR3 length is 15 residues. Per the germline V gene, CDR1 is SGHTA and CDR2 is FQGNSA. Input material: blood. This chain uses TRBV7-2 with TRBJ2-3; a weak D match, TRBD2 (6 bases). The receptor was isolated from a woman aged 50 to 65 in good health. CDR3 region: CASSPTRSWADTQYF. CDR3 DNA sequence: TGTGCCAGCAGCCCGACTAGATCTTGGGCAGATACGCAGTATTTT.